At least ten counts were recorded for the clone carrying this T cell receptor (beta chain). Each ophthalmopathy patient scored at least 3 on the Clinical Activity Score and at least 4 on NOSPECS grade, with duration under 3 months. Thyroid ultrasound and orbital computed tomography, with clinical symptoms and serum thyroxine and TRAb, informed diagnoses. Each 10 ml fresh peripheral blood draw supplied the PBMCs. This record belongs to a study of T cells in Graves' hyperthyroidism and ophthalmopathy. Across the study: Initial diagnosis, before any treatment, was when peripheral blood was collected.

TCR beta CDR3 region amplification was performed from RNA transcripts. Researchers ran a first-round RT-PCR on the TCR CDR3 using the HTBI primer set. MiXCR, run by TCRdb on the multiplex PCR reads, gives a single entry per CDR3 protein. The table shows 240,000 or so distinct CDR3 sequences, with about a sixth occurring only once. The V and J ends lost 0 bases and 4 bases respectively, with 16 bases between them. Germline values: CDR1 SGHRS, CDR2 YFSETQ. The CDR3 runs to 16 residues. V gene TRBV5-1 combines with J gene TRBJ2-5, with TRBD1 as a possible D gene (6 bases). Sequenced: blood. The origin of this receptor is a woman aged 18 to 35 with Graves' ophthalmopathy. CDR3 sequence reads: CASSLAGQGFGETQYF. The CDR3 DNA reads TGCGCCAGCAGCTTGGCCGGGCAGGGGTTTGGAGAGACCCAGTACTTC.